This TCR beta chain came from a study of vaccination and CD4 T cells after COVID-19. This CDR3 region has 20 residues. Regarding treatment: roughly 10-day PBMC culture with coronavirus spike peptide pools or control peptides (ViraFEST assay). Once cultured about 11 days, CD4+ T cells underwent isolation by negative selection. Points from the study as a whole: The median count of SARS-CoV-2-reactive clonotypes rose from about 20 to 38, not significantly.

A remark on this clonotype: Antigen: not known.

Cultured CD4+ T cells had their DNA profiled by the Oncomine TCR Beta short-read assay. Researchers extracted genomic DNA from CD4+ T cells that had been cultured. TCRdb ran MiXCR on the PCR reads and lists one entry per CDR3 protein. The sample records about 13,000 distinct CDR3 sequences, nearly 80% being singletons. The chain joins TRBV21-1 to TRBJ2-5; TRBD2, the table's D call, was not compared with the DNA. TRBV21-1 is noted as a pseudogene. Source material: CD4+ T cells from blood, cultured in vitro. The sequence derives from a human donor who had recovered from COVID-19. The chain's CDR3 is CASSISFSGTSGRAKETQYF. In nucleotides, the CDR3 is TGTGCCAGCAGCATCTCATTCTCCGGGACTAGCGGGAGGGCGAAGGAGACCCAGTACTTC.